This T cell receptor (beta chain) comes out of a study of cytomegalovirus exposure and HLA in healthy donors. Vbeta (60) and Jbeta (13) primers were used in the PCR. Here immunoSEQ multiplex PCR was the method, and the copy in TCRdb shows in-frame clones only, minus some. Of a few hundred thousand clones detected, 75% to 85% appear once; the ten largest clones hold 1.3% to 1.5%. The study, taken as a whole, reports: Donor immune exposure was known only as CMV serostatus. Analyzed later, most CMV-associated TCR beta chains appeared HLA-restricted. TCR beta chains numbering 150 to 200 were designated cytomegalovirus-associated. Later analysis associated a missense DCLRE1C variant with TCR beta V- and J-gene trimming.

On this clone itself: Its antigen is still unknown.

This CDR3 has 16 residues. V lost 0 bases and J 5 bases, leaving 14 bases between the germline ends. Germline V gene lookup returns CDR1 SGHTA and CDR2 FQGNSA. The sequence derives from a girl under 18 in good health and CMV-seronegative. Sequenced input: PBMCs. This chain links TRBV7-2 with TRBJ1-5; D is uncertain. This chain's CDR3 is CASSLAGVVRDQPQHF. In nucleotides, the CDR3 is TGTGCCAGCAGCTTAGCAGGTGTGGTCCGGGATCAGCCCCAGCATTTT.